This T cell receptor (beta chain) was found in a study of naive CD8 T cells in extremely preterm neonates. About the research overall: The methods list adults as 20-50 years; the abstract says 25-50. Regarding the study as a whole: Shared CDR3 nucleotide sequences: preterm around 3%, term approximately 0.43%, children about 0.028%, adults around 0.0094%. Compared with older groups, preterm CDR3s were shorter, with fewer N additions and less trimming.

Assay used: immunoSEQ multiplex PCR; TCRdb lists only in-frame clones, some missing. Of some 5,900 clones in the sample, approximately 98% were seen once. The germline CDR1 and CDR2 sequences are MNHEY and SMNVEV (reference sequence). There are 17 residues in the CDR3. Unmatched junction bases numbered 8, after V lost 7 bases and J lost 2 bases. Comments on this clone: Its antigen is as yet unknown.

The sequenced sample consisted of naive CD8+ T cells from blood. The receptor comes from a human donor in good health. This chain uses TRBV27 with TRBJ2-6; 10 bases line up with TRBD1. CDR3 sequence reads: CASIKTGGVAGANVLTF. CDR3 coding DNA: TGTGCCAGCATCAAGACAGGGGGCGTCGCTGGGGCCAACGTCCTGACTTTC.